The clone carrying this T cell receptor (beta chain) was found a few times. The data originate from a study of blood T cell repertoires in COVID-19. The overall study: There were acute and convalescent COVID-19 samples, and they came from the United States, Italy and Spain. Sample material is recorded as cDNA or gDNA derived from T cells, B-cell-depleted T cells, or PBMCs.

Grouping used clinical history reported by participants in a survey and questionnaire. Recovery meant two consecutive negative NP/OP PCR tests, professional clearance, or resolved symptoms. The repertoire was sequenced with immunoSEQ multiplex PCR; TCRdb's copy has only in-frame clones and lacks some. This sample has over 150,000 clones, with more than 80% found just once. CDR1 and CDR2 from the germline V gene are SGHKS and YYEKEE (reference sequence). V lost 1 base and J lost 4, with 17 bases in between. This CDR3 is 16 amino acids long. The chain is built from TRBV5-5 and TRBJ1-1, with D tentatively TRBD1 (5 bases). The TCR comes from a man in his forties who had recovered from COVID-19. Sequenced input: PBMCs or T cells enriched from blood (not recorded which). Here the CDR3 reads CASSLLEGTGSTEAFF. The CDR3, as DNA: TGTGCCAGCAGCTTGTTGGAGGGGACGGGCAGCACTGAAGCTTTCTTT.